The following is a T cell receptor (beta chain) sequence with its context. Its antigen has not been determined. No base quality information exists; no much larger clone differs at one position. The data were obtained in a study of PD-L1 blockade in urothelial cancer (dated by TCRdb to the late 2010s). The study in broad terms: All patients started therapy around 2014 and received atezolizumab 1,200 mg intravenously every 3 weeks. About 85% of the roughly 29 patients were identified as males with urothelial cancer of bladder origin, and a prior smoking history was reported by 18 of 29 patients. An ECOG performance status of 0 or 1 was recorded for the patients, and 0 to 3 prior chemotherapy regimens had been received by the patients. Blood samples were analyzed at 3 weeks after treatment start (second dose) and at 6 weeks after treatment start. Blood samples yielded a median of about 150,000 T cells and tens of thousands of unique TCRs, with median clonality about 0.08. The study, an exploratory multi-omic analysis, examined somatic, immune and clinical correlates of response to PD-L1 blockade with atezolizumab in urothelial cancer. Pretreatment tumor samples, along with matched peripheral blood serially collected before and after atezolizumab treatment, were subjected to TCR sequencing. Durable clinical benefit was defined as progression-free survival longer than 6 months, and TCR features were also tested against progression-free and overall survival. In the same patients who had TCR sequencing, pretreatment tumors also underwent whole exome sequencing and RNA sequencing. Durable clinical benefit was achieved by nine patients and was not achieved by 20 patients. Pretreatment blood TCR-seq was available for about 30 patients, at least one posttreatment blood collection was obtained for about 24 patients, and tumor TCR-seq was available for about 24 patients. What the work shows at the level of the full study, not this receptor alone: Small sample size (n of about 29) and many exploratory analyses mean the results are intended to be hypothesis-generating. Patients with durable benefit showed greater expansion of tumor-associated TCR clones in peripheral blood 3 weeks after starting treatment (n of about 20, p = 0.022). A pretreatment peripheral blood TCR clonality below the median was linked to improved progression-free and overall survival.

The CDR3 measures 13 amino acids from cysteine to phenylalanine. The only DNA kept is the CDR3, 39 bases in frame from the first base. Per the germline V gene, SNHLY is the CDR1 and FYNNEI is the CDR2. Trimming removed 4 bases from V and 3 bases from J; the gene matches leave 2 bases unexplained. To estimate absolute template abundance from read counts, synthetic TCR analog templates were spiked into each PCR. Using the immunoSEQ assay, TCRbeta CDR3 regions were amplified from genomic DNA with bias-controlled V and J gene primers. Sequencing of rearranged TCRbeta segments was performed at approximately 20X coverage. Regarding the original processing steps: Clustering was used to correct sequencing errors, and CDR3s were annotated against IMGT to assign V, D and J genes. Downstream analyses used only productive TCRbeta rearrangements, leaving out any out-of-frame or stop-codon sequences. Clonality was computed as one minus Shannon entropy normalized by the log of the number of unique productive sequences. Fisher's exact test with Benjamini-Hochberg correction, using a cutoff of adjusted p below 0.01, was how clones that differed between time points or between blood and tumor were identified. This is the immuneACCESS table as TCRdb keeps it, with only in-frame sequences that have V and J called. A part of the clones is gone; compared with another copy, unresolved V genes explain less than half, and the rest is unexplained. That table supplies the V and J calls and clone size; D and trimming were determined from the DNA. This sample gives roughly 26,000 clones in total; roughly 90% of them show up just once. Approximately 31% of the sample belongs to the ten largest clones.

A total of roughly 31 patients with locally advanced or metastatic urothelial carcinoma, treated at Memorial Sloan Kettering on a trial protocol, made up the cohort. Peripheral blood mononuclear cells were collected pretreatment and during treatment, with between 1 and 8 total time points obtained per patient. The Qiagen DNeasy Blood extraction kit was used to purify genomic DNA from total PBMCs and tumor samples. PBMCs were collected pretreatment and during treatment, and were isolated and stored as previously described. This receptor chain uses TRBV2 and TRBJ2-7, with 8 bases matching TRBD1. The sequence was collected from a man between 60 and 75 years old with urothelial cancer. The sample consisted of PBMCs, taken around atezolizumab (anti-PD-L1) treatment. The CDR3 sequence is CASSVGQGYEQYF. The DNA reads TGTGCCAGCAGTGTTGGACAGGGCTACGAGCAGTACTTC.